One sample yielded the 13 T cell receptor delta chains listed below, sequenced in a study of gamma-delta chains in newborns, infants, children (dated by TCRdb to between 2018 and 2021). The listed sequencing device is Illumina MiSeq. TCRdb called clones from the public reads with CATT, and repeated DNA sequences were later combined into one row. This sample gives 2,000 or so delta-chain clones in total; roughly 1% of them show up just once. Of the sample, more than 13% is held by the ten largest clones. The sample consisted of blood. These receptors were taken from a child who was a newborn, infant or young child, either healthy, febrile or measles-vaccinated (not recorded which).

With regard to this clone: This clone may be a read error of a much larger clone one base away. The V and J genes are TRDV1 and TRDJ2; 10 nucleotides agree with TRDD3. This CDR3 is 23 amino acids long. The V gene end was trimmed by 0 bases and the J gene end by 2 bases; junction bases not matched to a gene: 21. Germline V CDR1 and CDR2: TSWWSYY, QGS. CDR3 sequence (DNA): TGTGCTCTTGGGGAACTAGGGGGTTCCTACAACGCACTGGGGGATCCATTGACAGCACAACTCTTCTTT. This translates into CALGELGGSYNALGDPLTAQLFF.

This clone was picked up a small number of times. CDR3 sequence reads: CACDTWGKISSWDTRQMFF. CDR3 nucleotide sequence: TGTGCCTGTGACACCTGGGGGAAGATCAGCTCCTGGGACACCCGACAGATGTTTTTC. The chain is built from TRDV2 and TRDJ3; 7 bases agree with TRDD3. CDR1 and CDR2 (germline): GEAIGNYY, EKD. The ends lost 0 bases at V and 0 bases at J; junction bases unmatched: 7. This CDR3 comprises 19 residues.

To note about this clone: The protein TCRdb gives is from a much larger clone and does not agree with this DNA's translation at residue 3, likely a read error; the protein shown here comes from the DNA. The J gene is TRDJ3, the V gene TRDV2; 7 bases line up with TRDD3. CDR3 length: 18 amino acids. Germline CDR1 is GEAIGNYY and CDR2 is EKD. The CDR3 loop reads CARDLLGVSSWDTRQMFF. The DNA of the CDR3 is TGTGCCCGTGACTTGCTGGGGGTTAGCTCCTGGGACACCCGACAGATGTTTTTC.

This clone is labeled as large. Other DNA sequences in the sample encode the same CDR3. The chain recombines TRDV2 with TRDJ3, with D unresolved. Germline CDR1 is GEAIGNYY and CDR2 is EKD. V lost 0 bases, J lost 0 bases, and 14 bases lay in between. The CDR3 is 19 amino acids. The CDR3 loop is CACDTESRYSSWDTRQMFF. The CDR3, as DNA: TGTGCCTGTGACACCGAAAGCCGCTATAGCTCCTGGGACACCCGACAGATGTTTTTC.

This clone was seen only a few times. A far larger clone lies a single base away; this is likely a read error. The same CDR3 arises from other DNA sequences in this sample as well. V gene TRDV2 combines with J gene TRDJ3, with 11 bases lining up with TRDD3. CDR1 GEAIGNYY and CDR2 EKD come from the germline V gene. This CDR3 is built from 17 residues. CDR3 amino acids: CACDTAGGYWDTRQMFF. As DNA, the CDR3 is TGTGCCTGTGACACCGCTGGGGGATACTGGGATACCCGACAGATGTTTTTC.

In this sample, this clone turned up a few times. The TCRdb record carries a much larger clone's protein, which differs from this DNA's translation at residue 3; a read error is the likely cause, and the protein listed here is the DNA translation. The chain is built from TRDV2 and TRDJ3; 11 positions agree with TRDD3. The CDR3 extends over 18 amino acids. In germline, CDR1 is GEAIGNYY, CDR2 EKD. CDR3 coding DNA: TGTGCCCGTGACAAAAGTACTGGGGGATACTGGGACACCCGACAGATGTTTTTC. It encodes CARDKSTGGYWDTRQMFF.

Worth noting for this clone: A much larger clone differs from this one at a single base, so this may be a read error. The CDR3 loop reads CARDTVLLGDTSWDTRQMFF. Here the CDR3 DNA reads TGTGCCCGTGACACCGTCTTACTGGGGGATACCAGCTGGGACACCCGACAGATGTTTTTC. J is TRDJ3 and V is TRDV2; TRDD3 matches at 12 bases. Germline lookup yields CDR1 GEAIGNYY and CDR2 EKD. CDR3 length equals 20 residues.

Details on this clone: TCRdb's protein, taken from a much larger clone, differs from this DNA's translation at residue 7, likely owing to a read error; the protein displayed comes from the DNA. This chain uses TRDV1 with TRDJ1, with no clear D. The V end was cut by 0 bases, the J end by 0 bases, with 14 bases between. The length of the CDR3 is 17 residues. Germline CDR1 is TSWWSYY and CDR2 is QGS. This CDR3 reads CALGELRLPKYTDKLIF. In DNA form, the CDR3 reads TGTGCTCTTGGGGAACTGAGACTCCCCAAGTACACCGATAAACTCATCTTT.

For this clone: A single base separates this from a much larger clone, so it may be a read error. Distinct nucleotide sequences in the sample also encode this CDR3. This chain connects TRDV1 to TRDJ2; 10 bases align to TRDD3. The CDR3 contains 23 residues. Germline assignment: CDR1 TSWWSYY and CDR2 QGS. Here the CDR3 DNA reads TGTGCTCTTGGGGAACTAGGGGGTTCCTACAACGTACTGGGGGATCCATTGACAGCACAACTCTTCTTC. Protein sequence: CALGELGGSYNVLGDPLTAQLFF.

This clone is termed large. Other DNA sequences of this sample code for an identical CDR3. The genes are TRDV2 and TRDJ3; TRDD3 aligns across 13 bases. The CDR3 has 21 amino acids. Trimming cost V 0 bases and J 0 bases; bases outside gene matches: 7. Germline loops: CDR1 GEAIGNYY, CDR2 EKD. The CDR3 spells CACDTVLGDTAYSWDTRQMFF. The CDR3 DNA is TGTGCCTGTGACACCGTACTGGGGGATACGGCGTACTCCTGGGACACCCGACAGATGTTTTTC.

This clone is termed medium-sized (0.01 to 0.1%). Other DNA sequences in the sample encode the same CDR3. The gene calls are TRDV2 and TRDJ3, with 12 bases aligning to TRDD3. The CDR3 is 19 residues long. CDR1 is GEAIGNYY, CDR2 EKD, per germline. The V gene end was trimmed by 1 base and the J gene end by 0 bases; junction bases not matched to a gene: 3. This CDR3 is CACDTLGDTSSWDTRQMFF. DNA for the CDR3: TGTGCCTGTGACACACTGGGGGATACTAGCTCCTGGGACACCCGACAGATGTTTTTC.

In its sample, this clone ranks as medium-sized. The chain has TRDV2 and TRDJ3; 8 bases align to TRDD3. Per the germline V gene, CDR1 is GEAIGNYY and CDR2 is EKD. The CDR3 is made up of 19 amino acids. The V gene end was trimmed by 0 bases and the J gene end by 0 bases; junction bases not matched to a gene: 6. The CDR3 DNA reads TGTGCCTGTGACACCTACTGGGGGTCAAGCTCCTGGGACACCCGACAGATGTTTTTC. This gives the protein CACDTYWGSSSWDTRQMFF.

This clone was observed a handful of times. TCRdb has a much larger clone's protein, which differs at residue 9 from the translation of this DNA, likely because of a read error; what is shown is the protein translated from the DNA. This sequence joins TRDV2 and TRDJ3, with TRDD3 matching over 10 bases. The CDR3 sequence is 19 residues long. J was trimmed by 0 bases and V by 2 bases; bases with no gene match: 6. Germline lookup yields CDR1 GEAIGNYY and CDR2 EKD. The CDR3 spells CACDKLGDARSWDTRQMFF. CDR3 DNA sequence: TGTGCCTGTGACAAACTGGGGGATGCGCGCTCCTGGGACACCCGACAGATGTTTTTC.